A single sample gave rise to the 15 T cell receptor beta chains below, sequenced in a study of blood T cell repertoires in COVID-19. Generated by immunoSEQ multiplex PCR, the TCRdb table keeps only in-frame clones and is missing some. Here the sample spans over 250,000 clones, more than 75% being singletons. Material for sequencing was PBMCs or T cells enriched from blood (not recorded which). The origin of the receptors is a woman aged 55-70 years in a cohort exposed to, infected with or recovered from COVID-19 (not recorded which).

On this clone itself: The junction and the germline gene differ at one end; a read error may be behind it. The chain is built from TRBV28 and TRBJ2-2; 11 bases align to TRBD1. The germline V gene has CDR1 MDHEN and CDR2 SYDVKM. This CDR3 has 18 residues. The CDR3 is CARRGALGGQGESGELFF. The CDR3 DNA is TGTGCCCGCAGGGGGGCCCTTGGGGGACAGGGGGAATCCGGGGAGCTGTTTTTT.

This clone came up once. The genes are TRBV7-9 and TRBJ2-1, with 8 bases lining up with TRBD1. The junction had 8 bases not matched to a gene; V was cut back by 2 bases and J by 8 bases. The CDR3 contains 15 residues. Germline CDR1 and CDR2: SEHNR and FQNEAQ (reference sequence). The CDR3 spells CASSLLRTGSDEQFF. The CDR3 region has the DNA TGTGCCAGCAGCTTATTGCGGACAGGGTCGGATGAGCAGTTCTTC.

V is TRBV3-1 (or the pseudogene TRBV3-2) and J is TRBJ2-7; 8 bases fit TRBD2. V dropped 4 bases and J dropped 5; count of bases not matched to a gene: 4. CDR3 length equals 13 residues. Germline V gene lookup returns CDR1 LGHDT and CDR2 YNNKEL (reference sequence). CDR3 protein: CASSRGLVDEQYF. CDR3 coding DNA: TGTGCCAGCAGCCGGGGACTAGTCGACGAGCAGTACTTC.

This clone was detected once. The chain carries TRBV7-2 and TRBJ1-2; tentative D call: TRBD1 (5 bases). The ends were cut back, 5 bases at V and 7 bases at J, with 14 bases in the middle. The germline CDR1 and CDR2 sequences are SGHTA and FQGNSA. CDR3 size: 13 residues. The CDR3 DNA is TGTGCCAGCAGCGTAGAGGGGTTGGGTGGCTACACCTTC. Protein sequence: CASSVEGLGGYTF. Drawing the rest from reference TRBV7-2 and TRBJ1-2, the complete variable domain is GAGVSQSPSNKVTEKGKDVELRCDPISGHTALYWYRQSLGQGLEFLIYFQGNSAPDKSGLPSDRFSAERTGGSVSTLTIQRTQQEDSAVYLCASSVEGLGGYTFGSGTRLTVV.

The rearrangement links TRBV11-1 to TRBJ2-7; D ambiguous. This CDR3 has 13 amino acids. Trimming removed 3 bases at V and 0 bases at J, with 6 bases between. Germline CDR1 and CDR2: SGHAT and FQDESV (reference sequence). The CDR3 nucleotides are TGTGCCAGCAGCTTTGTCTCCTCCTACGAGCAGTACTTC. This translates into CASSFVSSYEQYF.

This sequence joins TRBV6-5 and TRBJ2-3, with TRBD2 matching over 9 bases. Germline CDR1 reads MNHEY; CDR2 reads SVGAGI. This CDR3 has 15 amino acids. The V gene end was trimmed by 6 bases and the J gene end by 1 base; junction bases not matched to a gene: 5. CDR3 protein: CASSLAGVGTDTQYF. CDR3 nucleotide sequence: TGTGCCAGCAGCTTAGCGGGAGTGGGCACAGATACGCAGTATTTT.

This clone was counted a few times. V is TRBV9 and J is TRBJ2-4; D possibly corresponds to TRBD1 (6 bases). Trimming left V 0 bases short and J 7 bases short, with 14 bases between. The CDR3 is 15 residues long. Looked up from germline, CDR1 is SGDLS and CDR2 is YYNGEE. The CDR3 sequence is CASSVEGGVGNIQYF. CDR3 DNA sequence: TGTGCCAGCAGCGTAGAAGGGGGAGTCGGCAACATTCAGTACTTC.

The chain combines TRBV18 with TRBJ2-1; 10 bases align to TRBD2. Germline-derived CDR1 and CDR2 are KGHSH and LQKENI. The CDR3 consists of 16 residues. V lost 5 bases, J lost 2 bases, and 6 bases stayed unmatched. CDR3: CASSARTSGTYNEQFF. CDR3 coding DNA: TGTGCCAGCTCAGCTCGGACTAGCGGCACCTACAATGAGCAGTTCTTC.

This clone showed up just once. The chain is built from TRBV11-2 and TRBJ2-1; D possibly corresponds to TRBD2 (5 bases). The length of the CDR3 is 13 residues. With 5 bases removed from V and 4 bases from J, the gap between germline ends came to 9 bases. Germline CDR1 and CDR2: SGHAT and FQNNGV. CDR3 nucleotides: TGTGCCAGCAGCGAGGGCAATTACAATGAGCAGTTCTTC. Protein: CASSEGNYNEQFF.

J is TRBJ2-2 and V is TRBV11-2; TRBD2 agrees at 9 bases. Germline V gene sequence: CDR1 SGHAT, CDR2 FQNNGV. Trimming cost V 4 bases and J 2 bases; bases outside gene matches: 2. CDR3 length equals 15 residues. The CDR3 loop is CASSWTSVNTGELFF. The CDR3 region has the DNA TGTGCCAGCAGCTGGACTAGCGTTAACACCGGGGAGCTGTTTTTT.

V and J are TRBV28 and TRBJ1-2; D call uncertain. The V end was cut by 3 bases, the J end by 4 bases, with 15 bases between. The CDR3 consists of 15 residues. The V gene's germline CDR1 is MDHEN and CDR2 SYDVKM. The CDR3 coding sequence is TGTGCCAGCAGTTTTCCAAAGACTTATTTCTATGGCTACACCTTC. Translation: CASSFPKTYFYGYTF.

V is TRBV19 and J is TRBJ1-5; D uncertain. Trimming stripped 4 bases from V and 0 bases from J, with 10 bases between. The germline gives CDR1 LNHDA, CDR2 SQIVND (reference sequence). This CDR3 contains 15 residues. In DNA form, the CDR3 reads TGTGCCAGTAGTAAAAATAATTATAGCAATCAGCCCCAGCATTTT. Protein sequence: CASSKNNYSNQPQHF.

The rearrangement joins TRBV19 to TRBJ2-7; 10 bases map to TRBD1. CDR3 length: 14 amino acids. CDR1 is LNHDA, CDR2 SQIVND, per germline (reference sequence). The V gene end was trimmed by 5 bases and the J gene end by 3 bases; junction bases not matched to a gene: 4. The CDR3 sequence is CASSVRDRGYEQYF. As DNA, the CDR3 is TGTGCCAGTAGTGTCCGGGACAGGGGCTACGAGCAGTACTTC.

The rearrangement links TRBV2 to TRBJ1-2, with D tentatively TRBD1 (5 bases). The CDR3 is 13 residues long. Per germline, CDR1 SNHLY and CDR2 FYNNEI. Trimming took 4 bases from V and 5 from J, leaving 11 bases between them. CDR3 nucleotides: TGTGCCAGCAGTGGTGGGGAGGGGTATGGCTACACCTTC. Protein product: CASSGGEGYGYTF.

V is TRBV10-3 and J is TRBJ2-3, with 11 bases aligning to TRBD2. This CDR3 region has 16 residues. The germline CDR1 and CDR2 sequences are ENHRY and SYGVKD. With 5 bases clipped from V and 0 bases from J, the junction kept 4 bases outside the gene matches. For the CDR3, the DNA is TGTGCCATCAGTACCGGGACTAGCGGAAGCACAGATACGCAGTATTTT. Its protein is CAISTGTSGSTDTQYF.